These 14 T cell receptor beta chains originate from one sample sequenced in a study of blood T cell repertoires in COVID-19. Profiling relied on immunoSEQ multiplex PCR, and the TCRdb table lists in-frame clones only, not all of them. The data contain 250,000 to 350,000 clones, roughly 89% of them singletons. Input material: PBMCs or T cells enriched from blood (not recorded which). The receptors shown here come from a young woman who had recovered from COVID-19.

This clone has a single count. The chain links TRBV19 to TRBJ2-7; 9 bases line up with TRBD1. J gave up 1 base and V 7 bases, and 5 bases lay outside the gene matches. Per the germline V gene, CDR1 is LNHDA and CDR2 is SQIVND (reference sequence). This CDR3 is built from 14 residues. Here the CDR3 reads CASTRTGESYEQYF. DNA of the CDR3: TGTGCCAGTACCCGGACAGGGGAGTCCTACGAGCAGTACTTC.

This rearrangement joins TRBV2 to TRBJ1-2; no reliable D call. Germline CDR1 and CDR2: SNHLY and FYNNEI. The CDR3 contains 13 residues. V lost 6 bases and J lost 5, with 13 bases in between. The CDR3: CASSPNVEYGYTF. CDR3 bases: TGTGCCAGCAGCCCTAACGTAGAATATGGCTACACCTTC.

The chain is built from TRBV28 and TRBJ1-2; possible D gene TRBD1, 5 bases. CDR3 length: 13 residues. Trimming took off 10 bases at V and 0 bases at J, with 12 bases between the two ends. Germline CDR1 and CDR2: MDHEN and SYDVKM. CDR3 DNA sequence: TGTGCCACCCAAGGGGCCCCTAACTATGGCTACACCTTC. Protein product: CATQGAPNYGYTF.

The chain couples TRBV19 to TRBJ2-5; 9 bases are a match to TRBD2. Germline values: CDR1 LNHDA, CDR2 SQIVND (reference sequence). The CDR3 loop spans 15 amino acids. Trimming took 4 bases from V and 1 from J; bases not matched to a gene: 4. CDR3 loop: CASSKGTSIQETQYF. CDR3 nucleotides: TGTGCCAGTAGTAAAGGGACTAGCATCCAAGAGACCCAGTACTTC. The whole variable domain, remainder taken from reference TRBV19 and TRBJ2-5, is DGGITQSPKYLFRKEGQNVTLSCEQNLNHDAMYWYRQDPGQGLRLIYYSQIVNDFQKGDIAEGYSVSREKKESFPLTVTSAQKNPTAFYLCASSKGTSIQETQYFGPGTRLLVL.

The V and J genes are TRBV7-3 and TRBJ2-5; 7 bases agree with TRBD1. Germline CDR1 reads SGHTA; CDR2 reads FQGTGA. The CDR3 is 18 residues long. V shed 0 bases, J shed 2 bases, and the junction held 12 bases outside the gene matches. The CDR3 bases are TGTGCCAGCAGCTTAACGGGGCCCGTCGGGACAGCTCAAGAGACCCAGTACTTC. It is translated as CASSLTGPVGTAQETQYF.

This clone was detected once. The chain joins TRBV5-1 to TRBJ1-1; TRBD1 aligns across 7 bases. The CDR3 runs to 14 residues. Germline values: CDR1 SGHRS, CDR2 YFSETQ. The J segment lost 5 bases and the V segment lost 4 bases, leaving 8 bases of the junction unmatched. The CDR3 here is CASSPRQGKTEAFF. The DNA of the CDR3 is TGCGCCAGCAGCCCCCGACAGGGTAAAACTGAAGCTTTCTTT.

The V gene is TRBV6-6, the J gene TRBJ2-7, with 8 bases matching TRBD1. Germline CDR1 MNHNY, CDR2 SVGAGI (reference sequence). Trimming took 2 bases from V and 3 from J; bases not matched to a gene: 3. The CDR3 runs to 14 residues. The CDR3 is CASSYGQGNYEQYF. The CDR3 region has the DNA TGTGCCAGCAGTTACGGACAGGGTAACTACGAGCAGTACTTC.

This rearrangement joins TRBV7-8 to TRBJ2-3; D uncertain. Trimming took off 4 bases at V and 5 bases at J, with 7 bases between the two ends. Germline CDR1 is SGHVS and CDR2 is FQNEAQ. The CDR3 loop spans 12 amino acids. The CDR3 reads CASSSSRDTQYF. The CDR3 DNA sequence: TGTGCCAGCAGCTCCTCCCGAGATACGCAGTATTTT.

The chain couples TRBV28 to TRBJ1-2; D is perhaps TRBD1 (5 bases). The CDR3 has 14 amino acids. Germline CDR1 MDHEN, CDR2 SYDVKM. Trimming pared 6 bases from V and 3 bases from J, leaving 14 bases between. The CDR3 sequence is CASRLGARDYGYTF. The CDR3 region has the DNA TGTGCCAGCAGACTTGGGGCCAGAGACTATGGCTACACCTTC.

The chain uses TRBV25-1 and TRBJ2-7, with 7 bases identical to TRBD1. The CDR3 length is 12 residues. Trimming removed 10 bases from V and 5 bases from J; junction bases left unmatched: 8. Looked up from germline, CDR1 is MGHDK and CDR2 is SYGVNS. The CDR3, as DNA: TGTGCCACCAACCGGGACAGCCACGAGCAGTACTTC. Amino acid sequence: CATNRDSHEQYF.

The chain links TRBV29-1 to TRBJ2-3, with 12 bases matching TRBD2. V shed 6 bases and J 6 bases; nucleotides not matched to a gene: 10. The germline V gene has CDR1 SQVTM and CDR2 ANQGSEA. The CDR3 has 15 residues. In DNA form, the CDR3 reads TGCAGCGTCTCACCTAGCGGGGGGGCTGGTGATACGCAGTATTTT. As protein: CSVSPSGGAGDTQYF.

This clone was picked up one time. The chain is built from TRBV21-1 and TRBJ1-5; the listed D gene, TRBD1, was not tested against the DNA. TRBV21-1 is classified as a pseudogene. There are 13 residues in the CDR3. The CDR3 protein is CASNRTGAQPQHF. The DNA of the CDR3 is TGTGCCAGCAACCGGACAGGGGCTCAGCCCCAGCATTTT.

The V gene is TRBV3-1 (or the pseudogene TRBV3-2), the J gene TRBJ1-2; a possible D gene is TRBD1 (5 bases). CDR3 length: 13 amino acids. CDR1 LGHDT and CDR2 YNNKEL come from the germline V gene (reference sequence). Trimming took off 4 bases at V and 7 bases at J, with 13 bases between the two ends. This CDR3 reads CASSPFQGPGYTF. The CDR3 DNA reads TGTGCCAGCAGCCCGTTCCAGGGCCCTGGCTACACCTTC.

The J gene is TRBJ2-7, the V gene TRBV7-8; D ambiguous. From germline, CDR1 is SGHVS and CDR2 FQNEAQ. The ends were cut back, 2 bases at V and 5 bases at J, with 4 bases in the middle. The CDR3 extends over 11 amino acids. In nucleotides, the CDR3 is TGTGCCAGCAGCTTATCCAACGAGCAGTACTTC. Translating it yields CASSLSNEQYF. Drawing the rest from reference TRBV7-8 and TRBJ2-7, the complete variable domain is GAGVSQSPRYKVAKRGQDVALRCDPISGHVSLFWYQQALGQGPEFLTYFQNEAQLDKSGLPSDRFFAERPEGSVSTLKIQRTQQEDSAVYLCASSLSNEQYFGPGTRLTVT.